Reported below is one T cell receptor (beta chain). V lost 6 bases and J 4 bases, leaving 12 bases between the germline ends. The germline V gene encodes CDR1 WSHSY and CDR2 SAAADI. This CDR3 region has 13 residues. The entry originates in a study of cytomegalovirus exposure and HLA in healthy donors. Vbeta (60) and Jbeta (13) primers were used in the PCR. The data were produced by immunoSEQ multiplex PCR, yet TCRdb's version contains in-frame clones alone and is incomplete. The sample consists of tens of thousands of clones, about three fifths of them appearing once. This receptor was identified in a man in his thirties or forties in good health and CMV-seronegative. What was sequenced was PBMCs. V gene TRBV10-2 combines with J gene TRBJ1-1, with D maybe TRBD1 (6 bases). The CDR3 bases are TGCGCCAGCAGCGACACAGGGATCACTGAAGCTTTCTTT. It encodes CASSDTGITEAFF.